The present entry profiles one TCR beta chain with its context. These data originate in a study of blood T cell repertoires in COVID-19. About the study: Both acute and convalescent COVID-19 samples were obtained from the United States, Italy and Spain. The analysed material was cDNA or gDNA that came from T cells, B-cell-depleted T cells, or PBMCs.

As handled by the study authors: Nucleated cell number was recorded as an estimate derived from reference gene primer amplification. The table came from immunoSEQ multiplex PCR; TCRdb's copy has only in-frame clones and leaves some out. V and J calls and clone size follow that table, whereas D and trimming were derived from the DNA. This table has approximately 180,000 clones, more than 75% appearing once. The TCR comes from a man aged 40-49 years with active or convalescent COVID-19. Sequenced: peripheral blood.

In nucleotides, the CDR3 is TGTGCTAGTGGTCCACCGGGCCCCTTAGCGGCACCCCTCCACTTT. It yields the protein CASGPPGPLAAPLHF. V and J are TRBV12-5 and TRBJ1-6; no clear D gene. Germline V lookup: CDR1 LGHNT, CDR2 FRNRAP. Trimming cost V 5 bases and J 11 bases, with 19 bases left between them. This CDR3 contains 15 residues.